The clone carrying this TCR beta chain was detected a few times. Its specificity is unknown. The germline V gene has CDR1 MNHEY and CDR2 SMNVEV (reference sequence). The length of the CDR3 is 14 residues. Trimming stripped 8 bases from V and 1 base from J, with 11 bases between. The data stem from a study of OX40 agonist ivuxolimab in advanced cancers. Study background: Ivuxolimab was delivered to patients intravenously every 2 weeks at doses spanning 0.01 to 10 mg/kg. Two patients with cutaneous melanoma and one with hepatocellular carcinoma, three in total, showed partial responses. Findings and limits, study-wide: Antigen targets of the expanded peripheral T cells went undetermined. Relatively little clonal expansion, among the lowest observed, appeared in partial responders at 0.1-3.0 mg/kg.

Sequencing used immunoSEQ multiplex PCR; TCRdb keeps in-frame clones, though not all of them. The data show about 24,000 clones, over 80% seen once. This material consisted of CD4+ or CD8+ T cells sorted from blood, taken in a trial of the OX40 agonist ivuxolimab. The sequence was collected from an adult with an advanced solid tumor such as melanoma, head and neck, liver or kidney cancer. V usage is TRBV27 and J usage is TRBJ2-2; tentative D call: TRBD2 (5 bases). CDR3 protein: CASLSRGNTGELFF. The CDR3 region has the DNA TGTGCCAGCCTGAGCCGGGGGAACACCGGGGAGCTGTTTTTT.